Listed below are T cell receptor beta chains from one sample, sequenced in a study of patients and donors after allogeneic stem cell transplantation. TCRdb reanalysed the RT-PCR reads using MiXCR and keeps one entry per CDR3 protein. The sample yields some 960,000 distinct CDR3 sequences, approximately 18% seen once. Input material: blood, either unsorted or a sorted T cell fraction (not recorded which). The receptors originated from a human donor who was either an allogeneic HSCT recipient or a stem cell or donor lymphocyte infusion donor (not recorded which). It is not recorded whose cells these are; they may come from a transplant donor. Each CDR3 is given with its conserved first and last residue. Fields, in order: clone size, V gene, CDR3 protein. Clone size is given for some rows only: seen once, a few or many times, or a class if the clone is expanded.

clone_size: NA
v_call: TRBV20-1
cdr3_aa: CSARPDRGPGETQYF

clone_size: NA
v_call: TRBV12-3/TRBV12-4
cdr3_aa: CASSLPGEYGNTF

clone_size: NA
v_call: TRBV12-3/TRBV12-4
cdr3_aa: CASRPTPFQETQYF

clone_size: NA
v_call: TRBV6-1
cdr3_aa: CASSATGTGIYEQYF

clone_size: NA
v_call: TRBV6-2/TRBV6-3
cdr3_aa: CASSSRAGETQYF

clone_size: many
v_call: TRBV12-3/TRBV12-4
cdr3_aa: CASSFRGDEQYF

clone_size: NA
v_call: TRBV18
cdr3_aa: CASLPAGGRGDTQYF

clone_size: NA
v_call: TRBV4-2
cdr3_aa: CASSRGQGDPEAFF

clone_size: NA
v_call: TRBV24-1
cdr3_aa: CATGMGGNQPQHF

clone_size: NA
v_call: TRBV5-6
cdr3_aa: CASSNGLRGADTQYF

clone_size: NA
v_call: TRBV10-3
cdr3_aa: CAISEDRDRGYGNYGYTF

clone_size: NA
v_call: TRBV7-8
cdr3_aa: CASSGTRPSYEQYF

clone_size: NA
v_call: TRBV24-1
cdr3_aa: CATSADSNYGYTF

clone_size: few
v_call: TRBV12-3/TRBV12-4
cdr3_aa: CASAGGPRGPLHF

clone_size: NA
v_call: TRBV11-2
cdr3_aa: CASSLSGTGGINEQFF

clone_size: NA
v_call: TRBV6-1
cdr3_aa: CASGSGGINEQYF

clone_size: few
v_call: TRBV5-1
cdr3_aa: CASSTGQNSPLHF

clone_size: NA
v_call: TRBV30
cdr3_aa: CAWTRLEGQETQYF

clone_size: NA
v_call: TRBV6-1
cdr3_aa: CASTLGGTETQYF

clone_size: many
v_call: TRBV6-5
cdr3_aa: CASSYSGRGEQFF

clone_size: NA
v_call: TRBV20-1
cdr3_aa: CSAVTSGSSLGAGELFF

clone_size: NA
v_call: TRBV12-3/TRBV12-4
cdr3_aa: CASTSGVSNQPQHF

clone_size: few
v_call: TRBV7-2
cdr3_aa: CASTISPRGYQETQYF

clone_size: NA
v_call: TRBV19
cdr3_aa: CASSTLRDSYGYTF

clone_size: NA
v_call: TRBV6-1
cdr3_aa: CASSPTPLLGSFYEQYF

clone_size: few
v_call: TRBV7-9
cdr3_aa: CASRAGERAGELFF

clone_size: once
v_call: TRBV5-1
cdr3_aa: CASSLERGWRGEQFF

clone_size: NA
v_call: TRBV6-5
cdr3_aa: CASSYRRGPPDSGNTIYF

clone_size: NA
v_call: TRBV19
cdr3_aa: CASSTTGMEKLFF

clone_size: few
v_call: TRBV5-6
cdr3_aa: CASSLAGAEGETQYF

clone_size: many
v_call: TRBV5-1
cdr3_aa: CASSLIGDNEQFF

clone_size: NA
v_call: TRBV5-1
cdr3_aa: CASSLVAGVGETQYF

clone_size: NA
v_call: TRBV5-8
cdr3_aa: CASSFWGRVGNEQFF

clone_size: many
v_call: TRBV2
cdr3_aa: CASLRGTEAFF